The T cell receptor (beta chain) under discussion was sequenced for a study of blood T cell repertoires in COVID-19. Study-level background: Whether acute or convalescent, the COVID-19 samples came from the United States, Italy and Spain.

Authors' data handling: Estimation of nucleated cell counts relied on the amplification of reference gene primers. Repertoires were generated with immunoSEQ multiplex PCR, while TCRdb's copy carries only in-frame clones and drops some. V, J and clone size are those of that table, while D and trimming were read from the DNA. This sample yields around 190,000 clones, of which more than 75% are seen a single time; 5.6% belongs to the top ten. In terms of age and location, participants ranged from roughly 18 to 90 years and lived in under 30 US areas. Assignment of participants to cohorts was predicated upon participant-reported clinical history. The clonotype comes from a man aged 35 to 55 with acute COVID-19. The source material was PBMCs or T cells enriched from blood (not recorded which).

The CDR3 spells CASSARDRGPETQYF. The CDR3, as DNA: TGTGCCAGCAGCGCGCGGGACAGGGGGCCGGAGACCCAGTACTTC. V is TRBV7-9 and J is TRBJ2-5; the match to TRBD1 covers 12 bases. CDR3 length equals 15 residues. The V gene's germline CDR1 is SEHNR and CDR2 FQNEAQ (reference sequence). With V trimmed by 5 bases and J by 5 bases, 6 bases remained unmatched.